This entry features one T cell receptor (beta chain) sequence. Its antigen target is currently unknown. Base qualities are not at hand, and no much larger clone is one base apart. These data originate in a study of T cells in Graves' hyperthyroidism and ophthalmopathy (dated by TCRdb to the late 2010s). General notes on the study: To identify distinguishing TCR V-J signatures, a discovery cohort of around 100 patients was used, comprising fewer than 45 with Graves' ophthalmopathy and 57 with stable Graves' hyperthyroidism. An independent validation cohort of around 19 hyperthyroidism patients and approximately 17 patients who later progressed to ophthalmopathy tested prospective prediction of ophthalmopathy. The 100 or so discovery patients were randomly split 7:3 into training and test sets. In addition, the study compared T-cell repertoires in thyroid tissue and in blood from several Graves' hyperthyroidism patients. Once sampling was done, hyperthyroidism patients were given methimazole at a starting dose of 30 mg daily, whereas ophthalmopathy patients were given high-dose intravenous methylprednisolone. TCR Vbeta CDR3 sequencing of 130 to 150 peripheral blood samples (approximately 44 ophthalmopathy, some 75 hyperthyroidism and approximately 17 progressor patients) is reported in the paper.

Graves' hyperthyroidism was defined as stable when no progression to ophthalmopathy occurred over 18 months of follow-up. The hyperthyroidism patients were between 18 and 65 years old and newly diagnosed, with a disease duration of less than 2 months. The study excluded patients with uncontrolled infections, other autoimmune diseases, pregnancy or lactation. Diagnoses were based on clinical symptoms, serum thyroxine and TRAb, thyroid ultrasound and orbital computed tomography. Total RNA was extracted using Trizol reagent, and RNA quality was assessed on an Agilent 2100 Bioanalyzer. The TCR beta CDR3 regions were amplified from RNA transcripts. The TCR CDR3 was subjected to a first round of RT-PCR using the HTBI primer set and the Qiagen OneStep RT-PCR kit. Libraries were constructed in a second round of multiplex PCR, after which size selection and purification were performed. Paired-end sequencing of the libraries was performed with 100 bp reads on an Illumina HiSeq2000. Per the original workflow: Raw data were processed with SOAPnuke, discarding reads with adapters, uncalled bases, mean Phred below 15, or no exact constant-primer or identifier match. High-quality paired reads were merged with COPE v1.2.5, and unique nucleotide sequences were defined as clonotypes. MiTCR v1.1 was used to align the clonotypes against IMGT TRBV, TRBD and TRBJ reference segments. Only V-J combinations with frequency above 0.0001, covering 99% to 99.2% of repertoires, were analysed. A TCS score was defined as the ratio between F50 (clonal expansion) and ExV (chaos), using BLOSUM62-based TCRdist between CDR3 peptides within each V-J. Welch's t-statistics and random forest reduced 500 to 550 V-J features to 13, which were used in a naive Bayes classifier (R e1071). The Morisita-Horn index was used to measure how similar the thyroid and blood repertoires were. The public reads were reanalyzed by TCRdb: fastp trimming at Q25, MiXCR alignment, in-frame beta chains only. Rows matching on CDR3 protein sequence are summarized as one entry with the most common DNA and genes. TCRdb's processing, not the authors' own work, is the source of the V and J calls. Present in this sample are 500,000 to 600,000 distinct CDR3 sequences, around 46% of which were seen just once. The ten largest make up roughly 8.2% of the sample.

From a lookup of the germline V gene, CDR1 and CDR2 are SQVTM and ANQGSEA. V drops 2 bases and J drops 4 bases, leaving 8 bases in between. Counted from cysteine to phenylalanine, this CDR3 has 12 amino acids. CDR3 DNA only is kept here, 36 bases in frame from base 1. General findings and caveats noted by the study authors: Most expanded thyroid clonotypes (frequency above 0.001) were also detected in blood, a finding suggesting that blood repertoires may reflect thyroid immune responses. Sample size was not statistically predetermined, and blinding of investigators to group allocation was not performed. In cross-validation, a model built on a 13 V-J signature told ophthalmopathy apart from stable hyperthyroidism with just under 90% sensitivity and roughly 82% specificity, and in testing the same model reached 80%/75%. In validation, the model predicted progression to ophthalmopathy a median of about 6.8 months before onset, with 65% to 71% sensitivity and roughly 79% specificity.

The clonotype originates from a woman aged 18-29 years with Graves' hyperthyroidism. Sequencing was done on a sample of peripheral blood or thyroid tissue (not recorded which). This receptor chain uses TRBV29-1 and TRBJ1-1; the D gene is possibly TRBD1, with 5 bases matching. CDR3 protein: CSVERDGTEAFF. The DNA sequence follows: TGCAGCGTTGAAAGGGACGGCACTGAAGCTTTCTTT.